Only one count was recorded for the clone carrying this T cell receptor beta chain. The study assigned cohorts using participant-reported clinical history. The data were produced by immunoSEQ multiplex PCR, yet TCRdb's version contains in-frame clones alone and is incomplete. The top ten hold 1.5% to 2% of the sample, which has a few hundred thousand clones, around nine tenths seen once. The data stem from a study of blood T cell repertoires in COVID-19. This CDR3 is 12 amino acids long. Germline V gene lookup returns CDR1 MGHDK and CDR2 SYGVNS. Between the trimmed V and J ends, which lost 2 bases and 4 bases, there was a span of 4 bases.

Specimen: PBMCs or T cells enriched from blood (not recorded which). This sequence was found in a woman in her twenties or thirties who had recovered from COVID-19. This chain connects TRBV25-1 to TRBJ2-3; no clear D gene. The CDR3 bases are TGTGCCAGCAGTGAACCCTCAGATACGCAGTATTTT. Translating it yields CASSEPSDTQYF.